The present entry profiles one T cell receptor beta chain with its context. Its antigen remains unknown. The study ran the assay at deep level. Method: immunoSEQ multiplex PCR; TCRdb's copy keeps in-frame clones and lacks some. The sample carries some 2,100,000 clones, about 93% recorded once. The CDR3 runs 12 residues. From germline, CDR1 is SEHNR and CDR2 FQNEAQ (reference sequence). V was pared by 8 bases and J by 8 bases, with 13 bases between. The data derive from a study of shared clonotypes between healthy human individuals. Notes on the study in general: When compared with the clonotypes that were shared by all four sorted-subset donors, the non-shared clonotypes turned out to have lower generation probabilities. Of the naive CD4 clonotypes, 4% to 5% were shared across several donors. Larger estimated richness was generally seen in naive subsets than in memory subsets.

The naive CD8 subset, CD45RO-negative cells positively selected for CCR7, excluded terminally differentiated effector memory CD45RA+ cells. The chain links TRBV7-9 to TRBJ2-1; D gene unclear. The sequence came from a man aged 18 to 30 in good health. Some clones in this sample may be carry-over from other donors' samples. The source material was naive CD8+ T cells from PBMCs. In DNA form, the CDR3 reads TGTGCCAGCGCCTCGGTTGTCGATGAGCAGTTCTTC. Translation gives CASASVVDEQFF. The full variable domain, its missing parts supplied by reference TRBV7-9 and TRBJ2-1, is DTGVSQNPRHKITKRGQNVTFRCDPISEHNRLYWYRQTLGQGPEFLTYFQNEAQLEKSRLLSDRFSAERPKGSFSTLEIQRTEQGDSAMYLCASASVVDEQFFGPGTRLTVL.